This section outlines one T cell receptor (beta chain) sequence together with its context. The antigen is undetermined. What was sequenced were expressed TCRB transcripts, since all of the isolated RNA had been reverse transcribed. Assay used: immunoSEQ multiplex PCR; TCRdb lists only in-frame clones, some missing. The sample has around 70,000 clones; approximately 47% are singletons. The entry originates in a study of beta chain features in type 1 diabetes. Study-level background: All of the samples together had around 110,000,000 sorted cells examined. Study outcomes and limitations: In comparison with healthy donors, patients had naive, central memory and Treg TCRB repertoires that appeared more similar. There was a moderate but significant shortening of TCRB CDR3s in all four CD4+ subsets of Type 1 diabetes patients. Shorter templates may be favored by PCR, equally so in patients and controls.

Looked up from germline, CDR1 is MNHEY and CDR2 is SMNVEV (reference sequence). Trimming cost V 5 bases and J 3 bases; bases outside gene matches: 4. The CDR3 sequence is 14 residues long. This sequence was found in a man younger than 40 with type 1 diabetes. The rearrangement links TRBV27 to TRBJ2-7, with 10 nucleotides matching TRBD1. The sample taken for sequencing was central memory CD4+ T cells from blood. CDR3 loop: CASSPRDRGYEQYF. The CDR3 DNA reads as TGTGCCAGCAGTCCCCGGGACAGGGGCTACGAGCAGTACTTC.